This is a list of T cell receptor beta chains from one sample in a study of shared clonotypes between healthy human individuals. Using immunoSEQ multiplex PCR, the repertoire was profiled, and TCRdb retains in-frame clones only, with some absent. The sample holds over a million clones; 65% to 80% are singletons and the top ten take about 1.5%. Material: memory CD4+ T cells sorted from blood. The receptors originated from a man aged 18 to 30 in good health. Each CDR3 is given with its conserved first and last residue. The D gene is left open where the match is weak. A row's size may be missing; if present it is once, few, many or a size class.

v_gene,abundance,d_gene,j_gene,CDR3nt,CDR3aa
TRBV7-2,NA,NA,TRBJ2-7,TGTGCCAGCAGCTTAGTGACCGGACGGGCGGGTTCCTACGAGCAGTACTTC,CASSLVTGRAGSYEQYF
TRBV7-9,NA,TRBD1,TRBJ1-2,TGTGCCAGCAGCTCGCAGGGGGCGCTTGGCTATGGCTACACCTTC,CASSSQGALGYGYTF
TRBV18,NA,NA,TRBJ2-7,TGTGCCAGCTCACCACAAGGGGCCTCCTACGAGCAGTACTTC,CASSPQGASYEQYF
TRBV6-5,NA,NA,TRBJ2-6,TGTGCCAGCAGTTACTCGGGGTTGGCTGGGGCCAACGTCCTGACTTTC,CASSYSGLAGANVLTF
TRBV5-1,NA,NA,TRBJ1-4,TGCGCCAGCAGCTTGGGGACGGTGGGTGAAAAACTGTTTTTT,CASSLGTVGEKLFF
TRBV10-2,NA,NA,TRBJ1-1,TGCGCCAGCAGTGAGCCCATTCTAGGACGGACGAACACTGAAGCTTTCTTT,CASSEPILGRTNTEAFF
TRBV11-2,NA,TRBD1,TRBJ2-5,TGTGCCAGCAGCTTAACAGGGGATGGAAAGACCCAGTACTTC,CASSLTGDGKTQYF
TRBV19,once,NA,TRBJ2-7,TGTGCCAGTAGTATAACAGGGAAGTCCTACGAGCAGTACTTC,CASSITGKSYEQYF
TRBV30,few,NA,TRBJ1-1,TGTGCCTGGAGTGTCAGGAACACTGAAGCTTTCTTT,CAWSVRNTEAFF
TRBV7-2,NA,NA,TRBJ2-7,TGTGCCAGCAGCTTAGCGGGCGGAAATTACGAGCAGTACTTC,CASSLAGGNYEQYF
TRBV7-2,NA,TRBD2,TRBJ2-7,TGTGCCAGCAGCCCCCGGGGACTAGCGGAGGCCTGGGAGCAGTACTTC,CASSPRGLAEAWEQYF
TRBV18,NA,NA,TRBJ1-4,TGTGCCAGCTCACGGACCCTGGGTGAAAAACTGTTTTTT,CASSRTLGEKLFF
TRBV5-1,NA,NA,TRBJ1-4,TGCGCCAGCAGTTCGGGCCACGGTAATGAAAAACTGTTTTTT,CASSSGHGNEKLFF
TRBV25-1,NA,TRBD1,TRBJ2-3,TGTGCCAGCAGAGCCGGGACAGGGGGTCTAGTGGATACGCAGTATTTT,CASRAGTGGLVDTQYF
TRBV13,NA,NA,TRBJ1-1,TGTGCCAGCAGCCTACGACAGAAGGGGCCGGGCACTGAAGCTTTCTTT,CASSLRQKGPGTEAFF
TRBV30,NA,TRBD2,TRBJ2-1,TGTGCCTGGAGTGTACGAGCGGGGGGGCTCGCTAAGGAGCAGTTCTTC,CAWSVRAGGLAKEQFF
TRBV5-1,few,TRBD1,TRBJ1-1,TGCGCCAGCAGCTCCTCCGGGACAGGGAACACTGAAGCTTTCTTT,CASSSSGTGNTEAFF
TRBV27,few,NA,TRBJ1-1,TGTGCCAGCAGGAAACAGGGTCGAGCTTTCTTT,CASRKQGRAFF
TRBV30,few,NA,TRBJ1-5,TGTGCCTGGAGTATGGAGGGGACGGAGCCCCAGCATTTT,CAWSMEGTEPQHF
TRBV28,once,NA,TRBJ2-7,TGTGCCAGCAGTTTTGCCAGGGGTGGTTACGAGCAGTACTTC,CASSFARGGYEQYF
TRBV6-5,NA,NA,TRBJ2-1,TGTGCCAGCAGGTGGAGGGACCTCTCCTACAATGAGCAGTTCTTC,CASRWRDLSYNEQFF
TRBV7-6,NA,TRBD2,TRBJ2-7,TGTGCCAGCAGCCCCGGACTAGCGGGAGGAGGTAAACCGTCCGAGCAGTACTTC,CASSPGLAGGGKPSEQYF
TRBV5-6,NA,TRBD2,TRBJ2-1,TGTGCCAGCAGCTTTTCGGCATGGACTAGCGGCTACAATGAGCAGTTCTTC,CASSFSAWTSGYNEQFF
TRBV6-6,NA,NA,TRBJ1-1,TGTGCCAGCAGTTACATCCTGAGTGAAGCTTTCTTT,CASSYILSEAFF
TRBV10-3,NA,NA,TRBJ2-7,TGTGCCATCAGTGTAGACAGTGACTACGAGCAGTACTTC,CAISVDSDYEQYF
TRBV27,NA,NA,TRBJ1-1,TGTGCCAGCAGCCAGGGTTTGGGACTTTACACTGAAGCTTTCTTT,CASSQGLGLYTEAFF
TRBV2,NA,TRBD1,TRBJ1-6,TGTGCCAGCACAGAGACAGGGAACTCACCCCTCCACTTT,CASTETGNSPLHF
TRBV6-1,many,NA,TRBJ2-3,TGTGCCAGCGTGGCGGGCGGCGGGTTGGATACGCAGTATTTT,CASVAGGGLDTQYF
TRBV11-2,NA,NA,TRBJ2-4,TGTGCCAGCACCCGTGGAGTTTTAGCCAAAAACATTCAGTACTTC,CASTRGVLAKNIQYF